Listed below are T cell receptor beta chains from one sample, sequenced in a study of T-cell reconstitution after alpha-beta-depleted transplantation in children. TCRdb passed the PCR reads through MiXCR, listing each CDR3 protein once. The repertoire consists of about half a million distinct CDR3 sequences, with under 15% occurring once and the leading ten covering around 6.1%. The input for sequencing was PBMCs from the stem cell graft donor, taken from the stem cell graft. The receptors were gathered from a human donor who donated a stem cell graft to a child with combined immunodeficiency. Both conserved end residues are part of each CDR3. Each record gives: V gene, clone size, D gene, J gene, CDR3 protein, CDR3 DNA. D genes are given only for firm matches. Expanded clones get a size class; other rows say once, few or many, or leave the size out.

TRBV7-9	few	TRBD1	TRBJ2-7	CAISATGNLNYEQYF	TGTGCCATATCCGCGACAGGGAACCTCAACTACGAGCAGTACTTC
TRBV20-1	few	TRBD2	TRBJ2-3	CSALSGVSTDTQYF	TGCAGTGCCCTTAGCGGGGTTAGCACAGATACGCAGTATTTT
TRBV4-1	many	.	TRBJ2-7	CASSHPRGRASYEQYF	TGCGCCAGCAGCCACCCTAGGGGCAGGGCCTCCTACGAGCAGTACTTC
TRBV12-3/TRBV12-4	many	TRBD1	TRBJ2-1	CARGTGLVHEQFF	TGTGCCAGGGGGACAGGGCTTGTTCATGAGCAGTTCTTC
TRBV12-3/TRBV12-4	.	.	TRBJ2-2	CASSLNDNLNANTGELFF	TGTGCCAGCAGTTTAAATGACAATTTAAACGCGAACACCGGGGAGCTGTTTTTT
TRBV5-6	few	.	TRBJ1-1	CASSFRDVGTEAFF	TGTGCCAGCAGCTTCAGGGACGTCGGCACTGAAGCTTTCTTT
TRBV29-1	few	.	TRBJ1-1	CSAKGGQVNTEAFF	TGCAGCGCAAAAGGGGGGCAGGTGAACACTGAAGCTTTCTTT
TRBV5-1	.	.	TRBJ2-1	CASSLVSPNNEQFF	TGCGCCAGCAGCTTGGTCTCTCCCAACAATGAGCAGTTCTTC
TRBV29-1	many	.	TRBJ2-2	CSVEDLRENTGELFF	TGCAGCGTTGAAGATCTGCGGGAGAACACCGGGGAGCTGTTTTTT
TRBV4-1	.	.	TRBJ1-5	CASSLLIGGPQHF	TGCGCCAGCAGCCTCCTGATAGGGGGGCCCCAGCATTTT
TRBV12-3/TRBV12-4	once	.	TRBJ2-1	CASSRTELRSYNEQFF	TGTGCCAGCAGCCGGACAGAGTTGCGCTCCTACAATGAGCAGTTCTTC
TRBV5-1	few	.	TRBJ2-2	CASSLEAARTGELFF	TGCGCCAGCAGCTTGGAGGCAGCGAGAACCGGGGAGCTGTTTTTT
TRBV5-1	few	TRBD2	TRBJ2-5	CASRPPSRGGETQYF	TGCGCCAGCAGGCCCCCTTCACGGGGGGGTGAGACCCAGTACTTC
TRBV10-3	few	.	TRBJ2-7	CAISESKGPRYEQYF	TGTGCCATCAGTGAGTCTAAAGGGCCTAGGTACGAGCAGTACTTC
TRBV12-3/TRBV12-4	few	TRBD2	TRBJ2-5	CASSQTSGGQETQYF	TGTGCCAGCAGTCAAACCTCGGGGGGGCAAGAGACCCAGTACTTC
TRBV2	few	TRBD1	TRBJ2-1	CASIDKDRGRDEQFF	TGTGCCAGCATAGATAAGGACAGGGGTAGAGATGAGCAGTTCTTC
TRBV27	few	.	TRBJ2-3	CASARSDRTDTQYF	TGTGCCAGCGCGAGGTCAGACCGCACAGATACGCAGTATTTT
TRBV10-3	.	TRBD2	TRBJ2-5	CAISGGGGQETQYF	TGTGCCATCAGTGGCGGGGGGGGCCAAGAGACCCAGTACTTC
TRBV29-1	many	TRBD1	TRBJ2-5	CSVQIQGARGETQYF	TGCAGCGTGCAGATACAGGGGGCGCGTGGAGAGACCCAGTACTTC
TRBV12-3/TRBV12-4	few	TRBD2	TRBJ2-4	CASSPELAAKNIQYF	TGTGCCAGCAGTCCCGAACTAGCGGCCAAAAACATTCAGTACTTC
TRBV5-1	few	TRBD2	TRBJ2-2	CASSLEVALGLTGELFF	TGCGCCAGCAGCTTGGAAGTGGCACTGGGACTAACCGGGGAGCTGTTTTTT
TRBV7-8	.	.	TRBJ1-3	CASSSSGGAAGNTIYF	TGTGCCAGCAGCTCCTCTGGTGGGGCGGCTGGAAACACCATATATTTT
TRBV4-3	.	TRBD1	TRBJ1-4	CASSPTDRGSEKLFF	TGCGCCAGCAGCCCCACCGACAGGGGAAGTGAAAAACTGTTTTTT
TRBV24-1	.	.	TRBJ2-1	CATSFRGQGGYNEQFF	TGTGCCACCAGCTTCCGGGGCCAAGGCGGGTACAATGAGCAGTTCTTC
TRBV7-6	.	.	TRBJ2-5	CASSPLSTQRQETQYF	TGTGCCAGCAGCCCGCTAAGCACTCAACGCCAAGAGACCCAGTACTTC
TRBV19	.	.	TRBJ2-2	CASSKQVTGELFF	TGTGCCAGTAGTAAACAGGTGACCGGGGAGCTGTTTTTT
TRBV7-9	few	TRBD1	TRBJ2-7	CASSLNVGQGSYEQYF	TGTGCCAGCAGCTTAAATGTAGGACAGGGATCCTACGAGCAGTACTTC
TRBV20-1	few	.	TRBJ1-1	CSASNRANTEAFF	TGCAGTGCTTCGAACAGGGCGAACACTGAAGCTTTCTTT
TRBV20-1	many	.	TRBJ2-7	CSSHPLSSYEQYF	TGCAGTTCTCACCCGTTAAGCTCCTACGAGCAGTACTTC
TRBV4-1	few	.	TRBJ2-2	CASSQDSRGTGELFF	TGCGCCAGCAGCCAAGATAGCCGGGGAACCGGGGAGCTGTTTTTT
TRBV19	.	.	TRBJ2-7	CASSMRMAYEQYF	TGTGCCAGTAGTATGAGGATGGCCTACGAGCAGTACTTC